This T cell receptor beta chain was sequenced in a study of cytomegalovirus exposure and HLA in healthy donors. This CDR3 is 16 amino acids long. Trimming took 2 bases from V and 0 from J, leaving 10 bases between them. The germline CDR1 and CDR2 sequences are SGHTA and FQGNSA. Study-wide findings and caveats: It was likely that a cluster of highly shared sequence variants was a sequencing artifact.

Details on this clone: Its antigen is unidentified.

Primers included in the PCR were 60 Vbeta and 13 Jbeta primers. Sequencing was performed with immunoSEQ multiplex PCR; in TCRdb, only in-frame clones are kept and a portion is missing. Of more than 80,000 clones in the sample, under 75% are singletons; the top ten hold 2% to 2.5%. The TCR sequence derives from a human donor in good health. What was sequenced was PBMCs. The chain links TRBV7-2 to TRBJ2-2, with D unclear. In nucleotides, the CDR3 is TGTGCCAGCAGCTTACCGTCTACGGCGAACACCGGGGAGCTGTTTTTT. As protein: CASSLPSTANTGELFF.